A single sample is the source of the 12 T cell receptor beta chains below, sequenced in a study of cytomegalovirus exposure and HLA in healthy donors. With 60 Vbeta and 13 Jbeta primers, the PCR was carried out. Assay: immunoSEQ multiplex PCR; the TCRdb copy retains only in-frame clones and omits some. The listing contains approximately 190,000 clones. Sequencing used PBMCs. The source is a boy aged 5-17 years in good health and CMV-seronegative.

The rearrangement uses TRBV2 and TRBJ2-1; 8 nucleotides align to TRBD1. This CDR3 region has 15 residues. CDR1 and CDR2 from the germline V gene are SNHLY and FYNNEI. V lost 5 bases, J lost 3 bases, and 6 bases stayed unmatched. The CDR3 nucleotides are TGTGCCAGCAGTTCGGACAGGGAAATCTACAATGAGCAGTTCTTC. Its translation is CASSSDREIYNEQFF.

CDR3 amino acids: CAISGDRGKWDTQYF. The CDR3 nucleotides are TGTGCCATCAGCGGGGACAGGGGGAAGTGGGATACGCAGTATTTT. This chain joins TRBV10-3 and TRBJ2-3; 11 bases are a match to TRBD1. Germline CDR1 ENHRY, CDR2 SYGVKD. The length of the CDR3 is 15 residues. J was trimmed by 6 bases and V by 6 bases; bases with no gene match: 8.

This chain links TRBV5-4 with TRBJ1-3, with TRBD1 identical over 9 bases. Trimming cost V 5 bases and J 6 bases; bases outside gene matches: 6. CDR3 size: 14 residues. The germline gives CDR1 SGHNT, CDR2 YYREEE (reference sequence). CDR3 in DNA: TGTGCCAGCAGTCTGGACAGGGGAGTAAACACCATATATTTT. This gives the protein CASSLDRGVNTIYF.

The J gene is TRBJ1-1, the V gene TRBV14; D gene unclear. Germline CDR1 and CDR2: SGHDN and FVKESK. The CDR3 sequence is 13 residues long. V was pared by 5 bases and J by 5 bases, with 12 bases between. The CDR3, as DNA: TGTGCCAGCAGCGAAGCCGAAGAGACTGAAGCTTTCTTT. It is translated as CASSEAEETEAFF.

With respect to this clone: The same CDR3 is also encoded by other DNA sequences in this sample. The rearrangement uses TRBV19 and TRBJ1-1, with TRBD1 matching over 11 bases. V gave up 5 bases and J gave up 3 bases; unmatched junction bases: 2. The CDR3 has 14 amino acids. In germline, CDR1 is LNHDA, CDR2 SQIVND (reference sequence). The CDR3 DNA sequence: TGTGCCAGTAGTCTGGGACAGGGGGACACTGAAGCTTTCTTT. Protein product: CASSLGQGDTEAFF.

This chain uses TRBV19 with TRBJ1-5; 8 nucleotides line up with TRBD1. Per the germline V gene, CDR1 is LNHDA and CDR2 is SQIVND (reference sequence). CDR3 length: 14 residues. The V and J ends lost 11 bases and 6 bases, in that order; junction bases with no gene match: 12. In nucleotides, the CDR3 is TGTGCCTCTAGGTCCGACAGGGGAGGTCAGCCCCAGCATTTT. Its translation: CASRSDRGGQPQHF.

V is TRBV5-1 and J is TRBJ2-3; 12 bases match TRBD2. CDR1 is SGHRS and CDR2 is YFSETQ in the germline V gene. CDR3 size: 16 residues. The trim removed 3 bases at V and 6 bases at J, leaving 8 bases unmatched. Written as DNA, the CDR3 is TGCGCCAGCAGCTCTGGACTAGCGGGGCTCACTGATACGCAGTATTTT. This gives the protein CASSSGLAGLTDTQYF.

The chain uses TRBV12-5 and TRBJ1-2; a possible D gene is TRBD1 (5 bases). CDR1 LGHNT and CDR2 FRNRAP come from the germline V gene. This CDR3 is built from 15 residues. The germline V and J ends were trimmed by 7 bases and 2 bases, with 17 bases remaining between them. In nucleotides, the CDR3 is TGTGCTAGTGCTTCTCCGCGACAGATAAACTATGGCTACACCTTC. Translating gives CASASPRQINYGYTF.

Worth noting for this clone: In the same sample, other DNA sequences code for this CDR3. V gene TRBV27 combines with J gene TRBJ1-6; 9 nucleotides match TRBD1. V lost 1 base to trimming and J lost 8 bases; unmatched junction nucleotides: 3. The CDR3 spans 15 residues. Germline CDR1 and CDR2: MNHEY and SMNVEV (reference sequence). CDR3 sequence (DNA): TGTGCCAGCAGTTTATACAGGGGGCGGGATTCACCCCTCCACTTT. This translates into CASSLYRGRDSPLHF.

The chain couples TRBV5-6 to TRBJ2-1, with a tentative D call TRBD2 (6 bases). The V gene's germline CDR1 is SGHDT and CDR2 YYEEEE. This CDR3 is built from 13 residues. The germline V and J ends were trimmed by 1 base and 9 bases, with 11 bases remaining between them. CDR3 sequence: CASSLSARGEQFF. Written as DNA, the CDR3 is TGTGCCAGCAGCTTGTCGGCGCGGGGTGAGCAGTTCTTC.

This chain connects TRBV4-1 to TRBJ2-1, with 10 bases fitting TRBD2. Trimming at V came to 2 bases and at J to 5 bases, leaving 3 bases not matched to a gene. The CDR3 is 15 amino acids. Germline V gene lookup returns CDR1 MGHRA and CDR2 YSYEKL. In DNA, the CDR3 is TGCGCCAGCAGCCAAAATAGCGGGGGGAACAATGAGCAGTTCTTC. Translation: CASSQNSGGNNEQFF.

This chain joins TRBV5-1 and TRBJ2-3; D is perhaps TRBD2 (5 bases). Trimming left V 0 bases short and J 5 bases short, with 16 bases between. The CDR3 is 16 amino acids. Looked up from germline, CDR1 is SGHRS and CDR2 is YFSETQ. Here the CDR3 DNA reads TGCGCCAGCAGCTTGGCCTCGGCGGGCTCACGAGATACGCAGTATTTT. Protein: CASSLASAGSRDTQYF.